These 18 T cell receptor beta chains were sequenced from one sample in a study of post-analysis software for immune sequencing data. Overall study results and limits: Higher frequency in patients than in controls was seen for about 5 TRBV segments, with TRBV5-6, TRBV5-1 and TRBV20-1 among them.

Each TCR beta cDNA library carried unique molecular identifiers. MiXCR, run by TCRdb on the PCR reads, gives a single entry per CDR3 protein. The data contain roughly 600,000 distinct CDR3 sequences, 40% to 50% of them seen just once; the ten biggest clones take up under 2%. The antigens of these receptors remain unknown. The sequenced material came from blood. Receptors originate from a girl aged 5-17 years with multiple sclerosis.

The chain is built from TRBV5-1 and TRBJ1-1, with D tentatively TRBD1 (6 bases). There are 18 residues in the CDR3. Per germline, CDR1 SGHRS and CDR2 YFSETQ. V lost 7 bases to trimming and J lost 7 bases, with 32 bases between them. In nucleotides, the CDR3 is TGCGCCAGCTCCCTCGGAAGGGGGGCGGGGGTTGGTTTGAGTGAAGCTTTCTTT. It codes for CASSLGRGAGVGLSEAFF.

The gene calls are TRBV5-1 and TRBJ2-7; no firm D call. The CDR3 has 14 amino acids. Trimming left V 0 bases short and J 0 bases short, with 7 bases between. Germline V lookup: CDR1 SGHRS, CDR2 YFSETQ. Written as DNA, the CDR3 is TGCGCCAGCAGCTTGGTTCAGAGCTCCTACGAGCAGTACTTC. Its protein product is CASSLVQSSYEQYF.

The chain joins TRBV11-2 to TRBJ2-4, with 12 bases lining up with TRBD1. This CDR3 comprises 16 residues. CDR1 and CDR2 from the germline V gene are SGHAT and FQNNGV. V lost 5 bases, J lost 1 base, and 3 bases stayed unmatched. CDR3 residues: CASSRGQGAAKNIQYF. CDR3 coding DNA: TGTGCCAGCAGCCGGGGACAGGGGGCGGCCAAAAACATTCAGTACTTC.

This clonotype was seen only a few times. The chain uses TRBV10-1 and TRBJ1-1; D gene uncertain. Germline V gene lookup returns CDR1 WNHNN and CDR2 SYGVQD (reference sequence). The CDR3 runs 15 residues. With 2 bases removed from V and 0 bases from J, the gap between germline ends came to 10 bases. This chain's CDR3 is CASSETGHLNTEAFF. CDR3 nucleotides: TGCGCCAGCAGTGAGACCGGTCATTTGAACACTGAAGCTTTCTTT.

The table lists this clonotype with a few counts. The chain employs TRBV5-6 and TRBJ2-5, with D possibly matching TRBD1 (5 bases). CDR3 size: 14 residues. CDR1 is SGHDT, CDR2 YYEEEE, per germline. Between the trimmed V and J ends, which lost 2 bases and 0 bases, there was a span of 8 bases. The CDR3 sequence: CASSFAGNQETQYF. CDR3 coding DNA: TGTGCCAGCAGCTTTGCAGGGAACCAAGAGACCCAGTACTTC.

The rearrangement joins TRBV12-3 or TRBV12-4 to TRBJ2-5; D ambiguous. The V end lost 4 bases, the J end lost 5 bases, and 5 bases lay between the germline ends. This CDR3 contains 11 residues. The CDR3 sequence is CASSSDETQYF. The CDR3 DNA sequence: TGTGCCAGCAGTTCAGATGAGACCCAGTACTTC.

This clonotype was picked up a small number of times. This chain links TRBV29-1 with TRBJ2-3; tentative D call: TRBD2 (5 bases). CDR1 SQVTM and CDR2 ANQGSEA come from the germline V gene. V was trimmed by 6 bases and J by 3 bases, leaving 10 bases between them. The CDR3 consists of 12 residues. The CDR3 sequence is CSVELGTDTQYF. CDR3 nucleotides: TGCAGCGTCGAACTAGGTACAGATACGCAGTATTTT.

This clonotype has more than one count but fewer than ten. This chain joins TRBV4-2 and TRBJ2-3; no clear D gene. CDR1 LGHNA and CDR2 YNFKEQ come from the germline V gene. V dropped 1 base and J dropped 0 bases, with 8 bases sitting between them. The CDR3 runs to 15 residues. CDR3 coding DNA: TGTGCCAGCAGCCAAGTTCACCTTAGCACAGATACGCAGTATTTT. Encoded protein: CASSQVHLSTDTQYF.

On this clonotype itself: Germline and junction disagree at one end, which may indicate a read error. The V and J genes are TRBV4-1 and TRBJ2-6; tentatively, D is TRBD1 (6 bases). The CDR3 covers 18 residues. Germline assignment: CDR1 MGHRA and CDR2 YSYEKL. The CDR3, as DNA: TGCGTCAGCAGCCAGCCGACAGGAAACCTCTCTGGGGCCAACGTCCTGACTTTC. This gives the protein CVSSQPTGNLSGANVLTF.

The chain has TRBV12-3 or TRBV12-4 and TRBJ1-2; D perhaps matches TRBD1 (5 bases). Deletions cut 4 bases from V and 1 base from J, with 10 bases between. The CDR3 runs 14 residues. The CDR3 sequence: CASSSLRVNYGYTF. As DNA, the CDR3 is TGTGCCAGCAGTTCCCTCAGGGTTAACTATGGCTACACCTTC.

In this sample, this clonotype turned up a few times. V and J are TRBV11-3 and TRBJ1-2; D is uncertain. V was clipped by 5 bases and J by 0 bases, with 16 bases between them. This CDR3 spans 16 amino acids. Looked up from germline, CDR1 is SGHNT and CDR2 is YENEEA. The CDR3, as DNA: TGTGCCAGCAGCCAGATGGGCTCGAGCCCTAACTATGGCTACACCTTC. Residues: CASSQMGSSPNYGYTF.

The rearrangement uses TRBV2 and TRBJ2-1; tentatively, D is TRBD2 (8 bases). V lost 7 bases, J lost 5 bases, and 30 bases lay in between. This CDR3 is built from 19 residues. Germline CDR1 SNHLY, CDR2 FYNNEI. This CDR3 is CASTSGGAASGLNNNEQFF. As DNA, the CDR3 is TGTGCCAGCACGTCAGGGGGGGCGGCTAGCGGGCTTAATAACAATGAGCAGTTCTTC.

The sample holds a few counts of this clonotype. CDR3 sequence (DNA): TGTGCCATCGACATTAGAGCAGATACGCAGTATTTT. Encoded protein: CAIDIRADTQYF. The chain is built from TRBV10-3 and TRBJ2-3; D unresolved. Germline V lookup: CDR1 ENHRY, CDR2 SYGVKD. There are 12 residues in the CDR3. V lost 8 bases, J lost 4 bases, and 10 bases lay in between.

This chain connects TRBV12-3 or TRBV12-4 to TRBJ1-1; unclear D gene. The CDR3 extends over 13 amino acids. V was shortened by 7 bases and J by 1 base, with 10 bases between the two germline ends. In DNA, the CDR3 is TGTGCCAGCACCCGGCGTCAGAACACTGAAGCTTTCTTT. Its protein product is CASTRRQNTEAFF.

The rearrangement joins TRBV5-1 to TRBJ2-4, with D perhaps given as TRBD1 or TRBD2 (5 bases each). Judging by the DNA end, TRBJ2-7 fits better; the J call may be wrong. Germline V CDR1 and CDR2: SGHRS, YFSETQ. The CDR3 is 15 residues long. Written as DNA, the CDR3 is TGCGCCAGCAGCTTGGTAGGGACGGATTTGGACGAGCAGTACTTC. Translation gives CASSLVGTDLDEQYF.

This sequence joins TRBV12-3 or TRBV12-4 and TRBJ2-5; D may match TRBD1 or TRBD2 (5 bases each). Trimming left V 0 bases short and J 5 bases short, with 10 bases between. There are 14 residues in the CDR3. CDR3 nucleotide sequence: TGTGCCAGCAGTTTAGCGTGGGGACGGGAGACCCAGTACTTC. This encodes CASSLAWGRETQYF.

The CDR3 DNA reads TGTGCCAGCAGCTTAGGCCGCGGGATCTCCTACGAGCAGTACTTC. Translating gives CASSLGRGISYEQYF. The chain joins TRBV11-2 to TRBJ2-7; TRBD2 might be the D (6 bases). The V gene lost 1 base and the J gene lost 0 bases, with 10 bases spanning the gap. The CDR3 is 15 amino acids. Germline CDR1 is SGHAT and CDR2 is FQNNGV.

This clonotype was counted only a few times. The chain has TRBV6-6 and TRBJ2-1; D gene unclear. The CDR3 extends over 11 amino acids. The ends were cut back, 4 bases at V and 8 bases at J, with 6 bases in the middle. The germline V gene has CDR1 MNHNY and CDR2 SVGAGI (reference sequence). The DNA of the CDR3 is TGTGCCAGCAGTTCACGACATGAGCAGTTCTTC. This sequence encodes CASSSRHEQFF.